The 32 T cell receptor beta chains below come from one sample, sequenced in a study of blood T cell repertoires in COVID-19. TCRdb keeps only in-frame clones here, not all; method: immunoSEQ multiplex PCR. The table lists approximately 80,000 clones, approximately 76% of them singletons. Specimen: peripheral blood. The receptors stem from a man aged 70 or older with active or convalescent COVID-19.

This sequence joins TRBV5-1 and TRBJ2-3; 9 nucleotides align to TRBD1. Germline CDR1 and CDR2: SGHRS and YFSETQ. V gave up 3 bases and J gave up 4 bases; unmatched junction bases: 12. The CDR3 runs to 17 residues. Here the CDR3 DNA reads TGCGCCAGCAGCTGGACCGCGGGACAGGGATTCCCAGATACGCAGTATTTT. Its translation is CASSWTAGQGFPDTQYF.

The rearrangement uses TRBV6-5 and TRBJ2-2; D is unclear. V was trimmed by 4 bases and J by 8 bases, leaving 5 bases between them. Germline-derived CDR1 and CDR2 are MNHEY and SVGAGI. This CDR3 comprises 11 residues. The CDR3 protein is CASSFVGELFF. Here the CDR3 DNA reads TGTGCCAGCAGTTTCGTGGGGGAGCTGTTTTTT.

The rearrangement links TRBV6-5 to TRBJ2-5; unclear D gene. V dropped 8 bases and J dropped 2 bases, with 12 bases sitting between them. The CDR3 has 13 amino acids. Germline V CDR1 and CDR2: MNHEY, SVGAGI. In DNA form, the CDR3 reads TGTGCCAGCGTCTCCTACGTTCAAGAGACCCAGTACTTC. Translated, it gives CASVSYVQETQYF.

The gene calls are TRBV6-1 and TRBJ2-7; 7 nucleotides line up with TRBD1. The ends lost 3 bases at V and 1 base at J; junction bases unmatched: 6. The CDR3 length is 15 residues. The germline V gene encodes CDR1 MNHNS and CDR2 SASEGT. The CDR3 DNA reads TGTGCCAGCAGTGACAAGACAGGGTCTTCCTACGAGCAGTACTTC. Its protein is CASSDKTGSSYEQYF.

V is TRBV28 and J is TRBJ1-3; D remains unclear. From germline, CDR1 is MDHEN and CDR2 SYDVKM. The CDR3 consists of 15 residues. V was shortened by 3 bases and J by 1 base, with 10 bases between the two germline ends. The chain's CDR3 is CASSLSGSSGNTIYF. In nucleotides, the CDR3 is TGTGCCAGCAGTTTGTCGGGTAGTTCTGGAAACACCATATATTTT. Using reference TRBV28 and TRBJ1-3 for the parts outside the CDR3, the full variable domain is DVKVTQSSRYLVKRTGEKVFLECVQDMDHENMFWYRQDPGLGLRLIYFSYDVKMKEKGDIPEGYSVSREKKERFSLILESASTNQTSMYLCASSLSGSSGNTIYFGEGSWLTVV.

The table lists this clone with a few counts. An end of the junction does not agree with germline; a read error may underlie this. The chain links TRBV7-7 to TRBJ2-5, with D possibly being TRBD2 (5 bases). Germline V lookup: CDR1 SSHAT, CDR2 FNYEAQ (reference sequence). The CDR3 totals 15 residues. The CDR3: CASSLGGASQETQYF. DNA of the CDR3: TGTGCTAGCAGCTTAGGAGGAGCCTCCCAAGAGACCCAGTACTTC.

The rearrangement uses TRBV5-1 and TRBJ2-2; tentatively, D is TRBD2 (5 bases). The CDR3 is made up of 13 amino acids. The V gene lost 9 bases and the J gene lost 8 bases, with 17 bases spanning the gap. Germline loops: CDR1 SGHRS, CDR2 YFSETQ. This CDR3 is CATSDGWTGELFF. CDR3 bases: TGCGCCACCTCGGACGGTTGGACTGGGGAGCTGTTTTTT.

This rearrangement joins TRBV5-1 to TRBJ2-2; 7 nucleotides agree with TRBD1. V gave up 0 bases and J gave up 6 bases; unmatched junction bases: 5. The CDR3 loop spans 15 amino acids. Germline CDR1 and CDR2: SGHRS and YFSETQ. CDR3 DNA: TGCGCCAGCAGCTTGGGACAGGGTAGGGCCGGGGAGCTGTTTTTT. This sequence encodes CASSLGQGRAGELFF. The variable domain in full, with the rest retrieved from reference TRBV5-1 and TRBJ2-2, is KAGVTQTPRYLIKTRGQQVTLSCSPISGHRSVSWYQQTPGQGLQFLFEYFSETQRNKGNFPGRFSGRQFSNSRSEMNVSTLELGDSALYLCASSLGQGRAGELFFGEGSRLTVL.

The chain recombines TRBV20-1 with TRBJ1-1; a possible D gene is TRBD1 (6 bases). V lost 3 bases and J lost 0, with 17 bases in between. The germline gives CDR1 DFQATT, CDR2 SNEGSKA (reference sequence). The CDR3 is 16 residues long. CDR3 protein: CSASSNWGQMNTEAFF. In DNA form, the CDR3 reads TGCAGTGCTAGTTCAAATTGGGGGCAGATGAACACTGAAGCTTTCTTT.

The J gene is TRBJ1-2, the V gene TRBV7-2; D possibly corresponds to TRBD1 (6 bases). Germline lookup yields CDR1 SGHTA and CDR2 FQGNSA. This CDR3 spans 14 amino acids. Trimming took off 1 base at V and 5 bases at J, with 11 bases between the two ends. The CDR3 DNA is TGTGCCAGCAGCTTAGGCAGGGGCAATTATGGCTACACCTTC. This encodes CASSLGRGNYGYTF. Together with reference TRBV7-2 and TRBJ1-2, the CDR3 gives the full variable domain: GAGVSQSPSNKVTEKGKDVELRCDPISGHTALYWYRQSLGQGLEFLIYFQGNSAPDKSGLPSDRFSAERTGGSVSTLTIQRTQQEDSAVYLCASSLGRGNYGYTFGSGTRLTVV.

This clone was observed a few times. V usage is TRBV12-3 or TRBV12-4 and J usage is TRBJ1-2; D gene unclear. This CDR3 spans 11 amino acids. Trimming left V 6 bases short and J 3 bases short, with 5 bases between. In DNA form, the CDR3 reads TGTGCCAGCAGCTACTACTATGGCTACACCTTC. Translated: CASSYYYGYTF.

V gene TRBV19 combines with J gene TRBJ2-1, with D maybe TRBD2 (6 bases). The CDR3 covers 15 residues. Deletions cut 7 bases from V and 0 bases from J, with 13 bases between. Germline CDR1 and CDR2: LNHDA and SQIVND (reference sequence). The CDR3 DNA follows: TGTGCCAGTACCCCGACCGGGAGCTCCTACAATGAGCAGTTCTTC. It encodes CASTPTGSSYNEQFF.

V is TRBV19 and J is TRBJ2-6; 7 bases are a match to TRBD2. Germline V gene data show CDR1 as LNHDA and CDR2 as SQIVND (reference sequence). Trimming at V came to 6 bases and at J to 2 bases, leaving 7 bases not matched to a gene. The CDR3 is 16 residues long. CDR3: CASRPMGGAGANVLTF. CDR3 nucleotides: TGTGCCAGTAGACCCATGGGAGGGGCTGGGGCCAACGTCCTGACTTTC.

The table lists this clone with a few counts. The CDR3, as DNA: TGTGCCAGCTTGTTGGGACAAAGGAACACTGAAGCTTTCTTT. Translated, it gives CASLLGQRNTEAFF. The genes are TRBV2 and TRBJ1-1; weak D call: TRBD1 (6 bases). The CDR3 runs to 14 residues. The ends were cut back, 8 bases at V and 1 base at J, with 14 bases in the middle. CDR1 and CDR2 from the germline V gene are SNHLY and FYNNEI.

V usage is TRBV6-5 and J usage is TRBJ1-4; D unclear. Germline CDR1 is MNHEY and CDR2 is SVGAGI. The V and J ends lost 8 bases and 4 bases respectively, with 11 bases between them. CDR3 length: 13 amino acids. For the CDR3, the DNA is TGTGCCAGCCAGTTTGTGTATAATGAAAAACTGTTTTTT. Translating gives CASQFVYNEKLFF.

V gene TRBV6-1 combines with J gene TRBJ1-6; D remains ambiguous. The CDR3 totals 15 residues. Trimming pared 1 base from V and 8 bases from J, leaving 12 bases between. Looked up from germline, CDR1 is MNHNS and CDR2 is SASEGT. The CDR3 region is CASSEVGGQDSPLHF. The DNA of the CDR3 is TGTGCCAGCAGTGAAGTAGGAGGGCAGGATTCACCCCTCCACTTT.

The chain uses TRBV5-8 and TRBJ2-7, with a tentative D call TRBD1 (6 bases). The V gene lost 0 bases and the J gene lost 7 bases, with 17 bases spanning the gap. CDR3 length equals 15 residues. Germline CDR1 and CDR2: SGHTS and YDEGEE. CDR3 in DNA: TGTGCCAGCAGCTTGGCCGTGGCCTACAGGGAAGAGCAGTACTTC. Translated: CASSLAVAYREEQYF.

V gene TRBV6-5 combines with J gene TRBJ1-1; D remains unclear. The V end lost 6 bases, the J end lost 0 bases, and 5 bases lay between the germline ends. Germline CDR1 and CDR2: MNHEY and SVGAGI. This CDR3 is 12 amino acids long. In DNA form, the CDR3 reads TGTGCCAGCAGCGTCCTGAACACTGAAGCTTTCTTT. Translating gives CASSVLNTEAFF.

The gene calls are TRBV2 and TRBJ1-6; D possibly corresponds to TRBD1 (5 bases). Between the trimmed V and J ends, which lost 6 bases and 9 bases, there was a span of 12 bases. Germline CDR1 SNHLY, CDR2 FYNNEI. This CDR3 has 13 residues. Here the CDR3 DNA reads TGTGCCAGCAGGGGAGGGACCACTTCACCCCTCCACTTT. The encoded protein is CASRGGTTSPLHF.

The chain carries TRBV6-5 and TRBJ1-2; D perhaps matches TRBD1 (6 bases). This CDR3 comprises 13 residues. Per germline, CDR1 MNHEY and CDR2 SVGAGI. The V end was cut by 7 bases, the J end by 7 bases, with 16 bases between. The CDR3 DNA reads TGTGCCAGCACCCGGGCAGGGGCGGGTGGCTACACCTTC. Residues: CASTRAGAGGYTF.

The rearrangement joins TRBV10-2 to TRBJ2-5, with a possible D match to TRBD2 (5 bases). CDR1 is WSHSY, CDR2 SAAADI, per germline. Trimming shortened V by 4 bases and J by 2 bases, and 5 bases separated the two germline ends. The CDR3 spans 12 residues. In DNA, the CDR3 is TGCGCCAGCAGTGTAGCGCAAGAGACCCAGTACTTC. Translated: CASSVAQETQYF.

The chain has TRBV5-1 and TRBJ2-1, with a possible D match to TRBD1 (6 bases). The CDR3 covers 16 residues. Germline CDR1 SGHRS, CDR2 YFSETQ. V was shortened by 4 bases and J by 4 bases, with 18 bases between the two germline ends. DNA for the CDR3: TGCGCCAGCAGCACTAAGACAGGTTCCTATTACAATGAGCAGTTCTTC. Its protein product is CASSTKTGSYYNEQFF.

The chain joins TRBV30 to TRBJ2-7; 8 positions match TRBD1. Trimming at V came to 7 bases and at J to 4 bases, leaving 9 bases not matched to a gene. The germline CDR1 and CDR2 sequences are GTSNPN and SVGIG (reference sequence). This CDR3 is built from 13 residues. The CDR3 spells CASDREKKYEQYF. Here the CDR3 DNA reads TGTGCCTCGGACAGGGAGAAAAAGTACGAGCAGTACTTC. The variable domain in full, with the rest retrieved from reference TRBV30 and TRBJ2-7, is SQTIHQWPATLVQPVGSPLSLECTVEGTSNPNLYWYRQAAGRGLQLLFYSVGIGQISSEVPQNLSASRPQDRQFILSSKKLLLSDSGFYLCASDREKKYEQYFGPGTRLTVT.

This chain connects TRBV30 to TRBJ2-3, with 7 bases lining up with TRBD1. Trimming took 2 bases from V and 6 from J; bases not matched to a gene: 5. Germline CDR1 GTSNPN, CDR2 SVGIG (reference sequence). The CDR3 is 13 residues long. The CDR3 nucleotides are TGTGCCTGGAGTCTACAGGGGTCGGATACGCAGTATTTT. Its translation: CAWSLQGSDTQYF.

This chain uses TRBV4-1 with TRBJ1-5; the D is unclear. The CDR3 spans 15 residues. Germline V gene sequence: CDR1 MGHRA, CDR2 YSYEKL. V lost 3 bases and J lost 6, with 15 bases in between. CDR3 nucleotides: TGCGCCAGCAGCCAGTTCGATTATAGCGGTCAGCCCCAGCATTTT. Amino acids: CASSQFDYSGQPQHF.

The rearrangement uses TRBV30 and TRBJ2-7, with D possibly being TRBD1 (5 bases). V shed 4 bases and J shed 3 bases, with 13 bases lying between them. From germline, CDR1 is GTSNPN and CDR2 SVGIG (reference sequence). The CDR3 is 13 amino acids. This CDR3 is CAWKVQGDYEQYF. The CDR3 DNA sequence: TGTGCCTGGAAAGTGCAGGGTGACTACGAGCAGTACTTC. The full variable domain, completed using reference TRBV30 and TRBJ2-7, is SQTIHQWPATLVQPVGSPLSLECTVEGTSNPNLYWYRQAAGRGLQLLFYSVGIGQISSEVPQNLSASRPQDRQFILSSKKLLLSDSGFYLCAWKVQGDYEQYFGPGTRLTVT.

There are a few counts of this clone. The chain employs TRBV3-1 (or the pseudogene TRBV3-2) and TRBJ1-1, with D possibly matching TRBD1 (6 bases). From germline, CDR1 is LGHDT and CDR2 YNNKEL (reference sequence). The CDR3 totals 15 residues. Trimming removed 2 bases from V and 0 bases from J, with 10 bases in between. CDR3 DNA sequence: TGTGCCAGCAGCCAATCGGACAGACTGAACACTGAAGCTTTCTTT. This translates into CASSQSDRLNTEAFF.

This chain links TRBV7-9 with TRBJ2-7, with D possibly being TRBD2 (5 bases). Germline V lookup: CDR1 SEHNR, CDR2 FQNEAQ (reference sequence). Trimming left V 7 bases short and J 0 bases short, with 10 bases between. The CDR3 is 13 amino acids. CDR3 sequence reads: CASTSGNSYEQYF. CDR3 DNA: TGTGCCAGCACCTCGGGGAACTCCTACGAGCAGTACTTC.

The chain is built from TRBV20-1 and TRBJ1-1; the D gene is possibly TRBD1 (6 bases). Trimming left V 7 bases short and J 1 base short, with 7 bases between. The germline gives CDR1 DFQATT, CDR2 SNEGSKA (reference sequence). CDR3 size: 11 residues. CDR3 DNA: TGCAGTGGGGGGCAGAACACTGAAGCTTTCTTT. Translating it yields CSGGQNTEAFF.

This clone was counted a few times. This rearrangement joins TRBV5-4 to TRBJ1-3; D not certain. CDR1 is SGHNT and CDR2 is YYREEE in the germline V gene (reference sequence). Trimming shortened V by 2 bases and J by 3 bases, and 12 bases separated the two germline ends. The CDR3 runs 15 residues. As DNA, the CDR3 is TGTGCCAGCAGCTTAGGATGGGGAGGTGGAAACACCATATATTTT. Translation gives CASSLGWGGGNTIYF.

The rearrangement uses TRBV28 and TRBJ1-6, with a possible D match to TRBD1 (5 bases). Germline V CDR1 and CDR2: MDHEN, SYDVKM. V was pared by 5 bases and J by 8 bases, with 10 bases between. The CDR3 spans 13 residues. CDR3 amino acids: CASSRQSDSPLHF. For the CDR3, the DNA is TGTGCCAGCAGTCGACAGTCAGATTCACCCCTCCACTTT.

The V call is TRBV6-5, the J call TRBJ1-6; D is ambiguous. With 6 bases removed from V and 10 bases from J, the gap between germline ends came to 13 bases. Germline V gene data show CDR1 as MNHEY and CDR2 as SVGAGI. The CDR3 is 13 residues long. CDR3 protein: CASRLEEGSPLHF. The CDR3 bases are TGTGCCAGCAGGTTAGAGGAGGGATCACCCCTCCACTTT.